The 12 T cell receptor beta chains given below trace back to one sample, sequenced in a study of response to subunit inactivated influenza vaccine. MiXCR was run by TCRdb on the RT-PCR reads, yielding one entry per CDR3 protein. The sample yields 450,000 to 500,000 distinct CDR3 sequences, 9.5% to 12% seen once. This material consisted of PBMCs from blood, taken 45 days after vaccination. The receptor source for this set is a man aged 50-60 years who received an inactivated influenza vaccine.

This sequence joins TRBV29-1 and TRBJ1-2, with D possibly matching TRBD1 (5 bases). Germline V gene lookup returns CDR1 SQVTM and CDR2 ANQGSEA. The CDR3 sequence is 16 residues long. V dropped 6 bases and J dropped 0 bases, with 20 bases sitting between them. The chain's CDR3 is CSVQGRPFSPNYGYTF. CDR3 in DNA: TGCAGCGTCCAGGGACGACCTTTCTCTCCTAACTATGGCTACACCTTC.

This clonotype came up a few times. The chain uses TRBV5-1 and TRBJ2-2; no firm D call. This CDR3 is built from 15 residues. From germline, CDR1 is SGHRS and CDR2 YFSETQ. V was trimmed by 0 bases and J by 1 base, leaving 7 bases between them. The CDR3 here is CASSLDWGNTGELFF. DNA of the CDR3: TGCGCCAGCAGCTTGGACTGGGGGAACACCGGGGAGCTGTTTTTT.

This clonotype was counted between two and nine times. The rearrangement links TRBV2 to TRBJ1-4; a weak D match, TRBD1 (6 bases). In germline, CDR1 is SNHLY, CDR2 FYNNEI. The V end was cut by 8 bases, the J end by 7 bases, with 17 bases between. The CDR3 has 14 amino acids. The CDR3, as DNA: TGTGCCAGCCCCAAGGGGGGGTCATCTGAAAAACTGTTTTTT. Translating gives CASPKGGSSEKLFF.

This clonotype was seen a handful of times. The chain has TRBV2 and TRBJ2-2; 9 nucleotides agree with TRBD1. Germline-derived CDR1 and CDR2 are SNHLY and FYNNEI. After removal of 5 bases from V and 6 bases from J, the junction contained 7 bases not matched to a gene. The CDR3 spans 15 residues. DNA for the CDR3: TGTGCCAGCAGTCCGGGACAGGGTAACCCCGGGGAGCTGTTTTTT. It encodes CASSPGQGNPGELFF.

The chain has TRBV4-3 and TRBJ2-2; 12 bases are a match to TRBD2. Germline-derived CDR1 and CDR2 are LGHNA and YSLEER. V shed 0 bases and J 5 bases; nucleotides not matched to a gene: 10. This CDR3 comprises 19 residues. CDR3 in DNA: TGCGCCAGCAGCCAAGATGGGTATTTGCTAGCGGGAGGGACCGGGGAGCTGTTTTTT. Its translation: CASSQDGYLLAGGTGELFF.

This clonotype was observed a few times. The gene calls are TRBV6-2 or TRBV6-3 and TRBJ2-7; D is perhaps TRBD1 or TRBD2 (5 bases each). The V gene lost 0 bases and the J gene lost 0 bases, with 9 bases spanning the gap. CDR1 is MNHEY, CDR2 SVGEGT, per germline. The CDR3 runs 15 residues. CDR3 amino acids: CASSYSMGPSYEQYF. CDR3 DNA: TGTGCCAGCAGTTACTCGATGGGACCCTCCTACGAGCAGTACTTC.

The CDR3 DNA reads TGTGCCAGCAGTGTCGGGGGGGCGAACACCGGGGAGCTGTTTTTT. This encodes CASSVGGANTGELFF. This sequence joins TRBV6-4 and TRBJ2-2; 8 nucleotides match TRBD2. Germline V gene sequence: CDR1 MRHNA, CDR2 SNTAGT. V lost 4 bases and J lost 0; bases outside the gene matches: 1. The CDR3 has 15 amino acids.

In its sample, this clonotype was seen many times. This rearrangement joins TRBV4-3 to TRBJ2-7; possibly TRBD1 for D (7 bases). The CDR3 is 16 amino acids. Germline V gene sequence: CDR1 LGHNA, CDR2 YSLEER. Trimming cost V 0 bases and J 0 bases, with 12 bases left between them. The CDR3 is CASSQDGGTVSYEQYF. The CDR3 bases are TGCGCCAGCAGCCAAGATGGCGGGACAGTCTCCTACGAGCAGTACTTC.

This clonotype was seen ten or more times. CDR3 in DNA: TGTGCCAGCAGTTTGGGACAGGGAGGTTTGCCCCAGCATTTT. Protein sequence: CASSLGQGGLPQHF. The genes are TRBV12-3 or TRBV12-4 and TRBJ1-5, with 9 bases matching TRBD1. The trim removed 3 bases at V and 9 bases at J, leaving 6 bases unmatched. The CDR3 is 14 residues long.

This clonotype was picked up many times. This chain links TRBV29-1 with TRBJ2-1, with 16 bases fitting TRBD2. With 4 bases clipped from V and 5 bases from J, the junction kept 11 bases outside the gene matches. Germline CDR1 and CDR2: SQVTM and ANQGSEA. The CDR3 extends over 18 amino acids. The CDR3 loop is CSVGAGLAGGLTNNEQFF. CDR3 DNA sequence: TGCAGCGTTGGCGCGGGACTAGCGGGGGGGCTAACAAACAATGAGCAGTTCTTC.

This clonotype was observed a handful of times. The chain combines TRBV20-1 with TRBJ2-4; 7 bases map to TRBD1. The CDR3 runs to 15 residues. Germline CDR1 and CDR2: DFQATT and SNEGSKA (reference sequence). Unmatched junction bases numbered 5, after V lost 1 base and J lost 2 bases. The CDR3 protein is CSARADRVSKNIQYF. The CDR3 nucleotides read TGCAGTGCTAGAGCAGACAGGGTTTCCAAAAACATTCAGTACTTC.

This clonotype was observed many times. This chain joins TRBV20-1 and TRBJ1-1; D not resolved. With 0 bases removed from V and 3 bases from J, the gap between germline ends came to 11 bases. This CDR3 comprises 14 residues. The germline gives CDR1 DFQATT, CDR2 SNEGSKA (reference sequence). The CDR3 is CSAREPGFDTEAFF. CDR3 DNA sequence: TGCAGTGCTAGAGAACCGGGGTTCGACACTGAAGCTTTCTTT.